A selection of T cell receptor beta chains follows, all from one sample in a study of shared clonotypes between healthy human individuals. Profiling relied on immunoSEQ multiplex PCR, and the TCRdb table lists in-frame clones only, not all of them. The repertoire has 1,400,000 or so clones, around 98.5% of them found once; the top ten carry approximately 0.4%. The sample comprised naive CD4+ T cells sorted from blood. The receptor set was obtained from a young man in good health. Both conserved end residues are part of each CDR3. A D gene is named only where the DNA matches it firmly. Clone sizes are given selectively: once, few, many, or a class where the clone is expanded.

TRBV7-9,TRBD1,15,.,TRBJ1-1,CASSLRGQGTTEAFF,TGTGCCAGCAGCTTACGTGGACAGGGGACCACTGAAGCTTTCTTT
TRBV25-1,.,13,.,TRBJ2-6,CASSEPGANVLTF,TGTGCCAGCAGTGAACCTGGGGCCAACGTCCTGACTTTC
TRBV18,TRBD2,14,.,TRBJ2-7,CASSSGRESYEQYF,TGTGCCAGCTCTAGCGGGAGAGAGTCCTACGAGCAGTACTTC
TRBV18,TRBD2,15,.,TRBJ2-1,CASSPPSGSTDEQFF,TGTGCCAGCTCACCACCTAGCGGGAGTACGGATGAGCAGTTCTTC
TRBV10-3,.,11,once,TRBJ2-1,CAISEFDEQFF,TGTGCCATCAGTGAGTTTGATGAGCAGTTCTTC
TRBV5-1,.,15,.,TRBJ1-1,CASSNNQAVNTEAFF,TGCGCCAGCAGTAACAACCAGGCCGTGAACACTGAAGCTTTCTTT
TRBV5-1,.,15,.,TRBJ1-2,CASSLRAAGDYGYTF,TGCGCCAGCAGCTTGAGAGCCGCAGGGGACTATGGCTACACCTTC
TRBV19,.,14,.,TRBJ2-1,CASSIQSTIYEQFF,TGTGCCAGTAGTATCCAGAGTACTATCTATGAGCAGTTCTTC
TRBV7-2,.,12,.,TRBJ2-3,CASSLRTDTQYF,TGTGCCAGCAGCCTCCGGACAGATACGCAGTATTTT
TRBV2,TRBD1,14,.,TRBJ1-5,CASRDRTTHQPQHF,TGTGCCAGTCGGGACAGAACCACTCATCAGCCCCAGCATTTT
TRBV27,TRBD1,13,.,TRBJ1-1,CASSMTGRTEAFF,TGTGCCAGCAGTATGACAGGGCGGACTGAAGCTTTCTTT
TRBV5-1,.,16,once,TRBJ2-3,CASSLDSRVHTDTQYF,TGCGCCAGCAGCTTGGACTCGAGGGTACACACAGATACGCAGTATTTT
TRBV28,.,15,.,TRBJ2-7,CASSSTGTVDYEQYF,TGTGCCAGCAGTTCGACCGGGACGGTAGATTACGAGCAGTACTTC
TRBV5-1,TRBD1,16,.,TRBJ1-4,CASSETGSTTNEKLFF,TGCGCCAGCAGCGAGACAGGGTCGACGACTAATGAAAAACTGTTTTTT
TRBV7-9,TRBD1,14,.,TRBJ2-7,CASSPGTGPFEQYF,TGTGCCAGCAGCCCCGGGACAGGGCCCTTCGAGCAGTACTTC
TRBV9,.,18,.,TRBJ1-3,CASSVGPPGIVSGNTIYF,TGTGCCAGCAGCGTAGGGCCGCCTGGAATCGTCTCTGGAAACACCATATATTTT
TRBV6-5,TRBD1,11,once,TRBJ1-2,CASSSTGGYTF,TGTGCCAGCAGTTCGACAGGGGGCTACACCTTC
TRBV10-3,.,16,.,TRBJ1-2,CAISESIGTPGYGYTF,TGTGCCATCAGTGAGTCTATAGGGACCCCAGGCTATGGCTACACCTTC
TRBV28,TRBD1,15,.,TRBJ2-7,CASNYRDRGGNRQYF,TGTGCCAGCAACTACCGGGACAGGGGTGGAAATAGGCAGTACTTC
TRBV6-1,.,15,.,TRBJ1-2,CASSVRDTANYGYTF,TGTGCCAGCAGTGTCCGGGACACAGCTAACTATGGCTACACCTTC
TRBV14,.,15,once,TRBJ2-3,CASSQIKSGTDTQYF,TGTGCCAGCAGCCAAATAAAGAGTGGCACAGATACGCAGTATTTT
TRBV9,.,14,.,TRBJ2-7,CASSATGTSYEQYF,TGTGCCAGCAGCGCAACCGGGACCTCCTACGAGCAGTACTTC
TRBV9,TRBD1,14,.,TRBJ2-7,CASSFGQGSYEQYF,TGTGCCAGTAGTTTTGGACAGGGTTCCTACGAGCAGTACTTC
TRBV29-1,.,14,.,TRBJ2-7,CSVGLRLSSYEQYF,TGCAGCGTGGGACTGCGTTTGAGTTCCTACGAGCAGTACTTC
TRBV7-9,TRBD1,15,.,TRBJ2-4,CASSLETGGRNIQYF,TGTGCCAGCAGCTTAGAAACAGGGGGTAGAAACATTCAGTACTTC
TRBV6-5,.,14,.,TRBJ1-2,CASSYSREGYGYTF,TGTGCCAGCAGTTACTCGAGGGAGGGCTATGGCTACACCTTC
TRBV14,.,15,.,TRBJ1-2,CASSSTISPSYGYTF,TGTGCCAGCAGCTCCACCATCTCCCCCTCCTATGGCTACACCTTC
TRBV19,.,13,.,TRBJ2-1,CASSGQGNNEQFF,TGTGCCAGTAGTGGGCAGGGGAACAATGAGCAGTTCTTC
TRBV29-1,TRBD1,13,.,TRBJ2-7,CSVAGTGVYEQYF,TGCAGCGTTGCAGGGACAGGGGTCTACGAGCAGTACTTC
TRBV9,TRBD1,15,.,TRBJ2-7,CASSPNPGQRFEQYF,TGTGCCAGCAGCCCGAACCCGGGACAGCGATTCGAGCAGTACTTC
TRBV6-5,.,14,.,TRBJ1-1,CASRPQGWETEAFF,TGTGCCAGCAGGCCTCAGGGCTGGGAGACTGAAGCTTTCTTT
TRBV15,.,15,.,TRBJ1-5,CATSRPLGLGQPQHF,TGTGCCACCAGCCGACCACTGGGATTAGGGCAGCCCCAGCATTTT
TRBV18,TRBD1,12,.,TRBJ2-3,CASSPQDRGPDF,TGTGCCAGCTCACCACAAGACAGGGGGCCCGATTTT
TRBV5-1,.,17,.,TRBJ2-3,CASSLVASVVGTDTQYF,TGCGCCAGCAGCTTGGTAGCTAGCGTGGTGGGCACAGATACGCAGTATTTT
TRBV6-5,.,11,once,TRBJ1-1,CEIDRTVQAFF,TGCGAAATCGACAGGACGGTTCAAGCTTTCTTT
TRBV5-4,.,14,once,TRBJ2-1,CASSLIGRDNEQFF,TGTGCCAGCAGCTTGATTGGCAGAGACAATGAGCAGTTCTTC
TRBV7-6,.,16,.,TRBJ2-1,CASSLAWGRSYNEQFF,TGTGCCAGCAGCTTAGCTTGGGGGAGGTCCTACAATGAGCAGTTCTTC
TRBV27,.,15,once,TRBJ2-1,CASSLMRGTYNEQFF,TGTGCCAGCAGTTTAATGAGGGGCACCTACAATGAGCAGTTCTTC
TRBV19,.,12,.,TRBJ2-4,CASSIVGGASYF,TGTGCCAGTAGTATAGTTGGGGGCGCATCCTACTTC
TRBV9,TRBD2,15,once,TRBJ2-3,CASSVLAGGADTQYF,TGTGCCAGCAGCGTACTAGCGGGAGGCGCAGATACGCAGTATTTT
TRBV7-2,TRBD2,15,.,TRBJ2-2,CASSLSLAGDQELFF,TGTGCCAGCAGCTTATCCCTAGCGGGAGATCAAGAGCTGTTTTTT
TRBV19,TRBD1,17,.,TRBJ2-5,CASSLGQEHFLQETQYF,TGTGCCAGTAGCTTGGGACAGGAGCACTTCCTGCAAGAGACCCAGTACTTC
TRBV5-4,.,15,.,TRBJ2-7,CASSSGVGGGHEQYF,TGTGCCAGCAGCTCCGGGGTGGGCGGTGGGCACGAGCAGTACTTC
TRBV5-1,.,16,once,TRBJ2-2,CASSLRPSRNTGELFF,TGCGCCAGCAGCTTGCGCCCTAGCCGGAACACCGGGGAGCTGTTTTTT
TRBV28,TRBD1,13,.,TRBJ1-2,CASRDRVPYGYTF,TGTGCCAGCAGGGACAGGGTCCCCTATGGCTACACCTTC
TRBV15,.,13,.,TRBJ2-7,CATSTPSNYEQYF,TGTGCCACCAGCACCCCCAGTAACTACGAGCAGTACTTC
TRBV2,.,14,.,TRBJ1-4,CATQEDSQWEKLFF,TGTGCCACCCAGGAGGACAGTCAATGGGAAAAACTGTTTTTT
TRBV29-1,.,12,.,TRBJ2-1,CSVDSPVVEQFF,TGCAGCGTTGATTCCCCGGTTGTAGAGCAGTTCTTC
TRBV5-4,TRBD2,16,.,TRBJ2-1,CASSPRTSDPSYEQFF,TGTGCCAGCAGCCCTCGGACTAGCGACCCCTCCTATGAGCAGTTCTTC
TRBV6-5,TRBD2,16,.,TRBJ2-7,CASSYWRTSVSYEQYF,TGTGCCAGCAGTTACTGGAGGACTAGCGTCTCCTACGAGCAGTACTTC
TRBV14,.,15,.,TRBJ2-1,CASSQDRGRFAEQFF,TGTGCCAGCAGCCAAGACCGAGGGAGGTTCGCCGAGCAGTTCTTC
TRBV18,.,12,.,TRBJ2-3,CASSQDTDTQYF,TGTGCCAGCTCACAGGACACAGATACGCAGTATTTT
TRBV5-1,.,14,.,TRBJ2-1,CASSLFRSYNEQFF,TGCGCCAGCAGCTTGTTTAGGTCCTACAATGAGCAGTTCTTC
TRBV28,.,14,.,TRBJ1-5,CASTPQGLWQPQHF,TGTGCCAGCACACCCCAGGGTCTTTGGCAGCCCCAGCATTTT